The 20 T cell receptor beta chains below come from one sample, sequenced in a study of lymphopenia after photon versus proton radiotherapy. Using immunoSEQ multiplex PCR, the repertoire was profiled, and TCRdb retains in-frame clones only, with some absent. The sample yields around 150,000 clones, 80% to 90% seen once. The specimen comprised peripheral blood, sampled from a patient treated with photon-based radiotherapy. The receptor source for this set is a man aged 50 to 59 with gastric cancer.

The chain is built from TRBV18 and TRBJ1-4; 9 bases map to TRBD1. The germline gives CDR1 KGHSH, CDR2 LQKENI. V shed 5 bases and J 0 bases; nucleotides not matched to a gene: 4. The CDR3 sequence is 16 residues long. The CDR3 loop is CASSSDRGATNEKLFF. DNA of the CDR3: TGTGCCAGCTCATCTGACAGGGGGGCAACTAATGAAAAACTGTTTTTT.

CDR3 residues: CASSLEPGGEKLFF. CDR3 DNA: TGCGCCAGCAGCTTGGAACCAGGGGGCGAAAAACTGTTTTTT. The chain carries TRBV5-1 and TRBJ1-4, with 8 bases aligning to TRBD1. Germline loops: CDR1 SGHRS, CDR2 YFSETQ. The CDR3 runs to 14 residues. Trimming at V came to 0 bases and at J to 8 bases, leaving 3 bases not matched to a gene.

The chain has TRBV2 and TRBJ2-7; either TRBD1 or TRBD2 may fit D (7 bases each). Germline assignment: CDR1 SNHLY and CDR2 FYNNEI. Trimming removed 4 bases at V and 13 bases at J, with 17 bases between. This CDR3 has 12 residues. CDR3 sequence: CASSVGAGQRYF. In DNA, the CDR3 is TGTGCCAGCAGTGTGGGAGCGGGACAGCGTTACTTC.

The chain carries TRBV30 and TRBJ2-5, with D unclear. V lost 1 base to trimming and J lost 4 bases, with 10 bases between them. In germline, CDR1 is GTSNPN, CDR2 SVGIG (reference sequence). The CDR3 has 13 residues. CDR3 coding DNA: TGTGCCTGGAGTGGAGGTCAAGGAGAGACCCAGTACTTC. It translates to CAWSGGQGETQYF. Drawing the rest from reference TRBV30 and TRBJ2-5, the complete variable domain is SQTIHQWPATLVQPVGSPLSLECTVEGTSNPNLYWYRQAAGRGLQLLFYSVGIGQISSEVPQNLSASRPQDRQFILSSKKLLLSDSGFYLCAWSGGQGETQYFGPGTRLLVL.

CDR3 DNA: TGTGCCAGCAGTTTAAGTGCGGGGGTATTCGAGGAAAAACTGTTTTTT. This gives the protein CASSLSAGVFEEKLFF. The chain carries TRBV28 and TRBJ1-4, with D tentatively TRBD1 (5 bases). V was trimmed by 2 bases and J by 8 bases, leaving 18 bases between them. CDR1 is MDHEN and CDR2 is SYDVKM in the germline V gene. This CDR3 is 16 amino acids long.

This chain links TRBV19 with TRBJ2-5; 7 nucleotides align to TRBD1. The CDR3 is made up of 13 amino acids. V gave up 5 bases and J gave up 5 bases; unmatched junction bases: 5. Germline V gene sequence: CDR1 LNHDA, CDR2 SQIVND (reference sequence). The CDR3 coding sequence is TGTGCCAGTAGTCTAAGGGGGCAGGAGACCCAGTACTTC. It translates to CASSLRGQETQYF.

This sequence joins TRBV29-1 and TRBJ1-2; D remains ambiguous. Trimming pared 2 bases from V and 4 bases from J, leaving 11 bases between. Looked up from germline, CDR1 is SQVTM and CDR2 is ANQGSEA. This CDR3 is built from 13 residues. This chain's CDR3 is CSVESRASYGYTF. The CDR3 DNA follows: TGCAGCGTTGAATCTCGAGCAAGCTATGGCTACACCTTC.

This clone was counted a single time. Here the CDR3 reads CASSLERTYEQYF. The CDR3 coding sequence is TGTGCCAGCAGCTTGGAACGGACCTACGAGCAGTACTTC. The chain carries TRBV5-8 and TRBJ2-7; D unresolved. Trimming shortened V by 0 bases and J by 2 bases, and 6 bases separated the two germline ends. The CDR3 runs to 13 residues. Germline CDR1 reads SGHTS; CDR2 reads YDEGEE.

The V gene is TRBV28, the J gene TRBJ2-7; 9 nucleotides match TRBD1. V lost 2 bases and J lost 7; bases outside the gene matches: 6. This CDR3 has 14 residues. CDR1 and CDR2 from the germline V gene are MDHEN and SYDVKM. The chain's CDR3 is CASSLGTGWYEQYF. CDR3 nucleotides: TGTGCCAGCAGTTTAGGGACAGGGTGGTATGAGCAGTACTTC.

The CDR3 DNA is TGTGCCAGCGGACCTACAGGGAGCACTGAAGCTTTCTTT. Encoded protein: CASGPTGSTEAFF. The chain has TRBV14 and TRBJ1-1; D may be TRBD1 (6 bases). The CDR3 extends over 13 amino acids. The germline V gene encodes CDR1 SGHDN and CDR2 FVKESK. The V end was cut by 8 bases, the J end by 4 bases, with 14 bases between.

V gene TRBV27 combines with J gene TRBJ1-5; tentative D call: TRBD1 (5 bases). The CDR3 loop spans 11 amino acids. Trimming took off 5 bases at V and 9 bases at J, with 8 bases between the two ends. Germline V gene sequence: CDR1 MNHEY, CDR2 SMNVEV (reference sequence). The CDR3 spells CASSRGGPQHF. The CDR3 bases are TGTGCCAGCAGTCGGGGGGGGCCCCAGCATTTT.

The sample holds one count of this clone. The chain couples TRBV11-2 to TRBJ2-3, with TRBD2 identical over 8 bases. In germline, CDR1 is SGHAT, CDR2 FQNNGV. The CDR3 runs to 15 residues. Losses at the gene ends were 3 bases for V and 3 bases for J; bases not matched to a gene: 5. In DNA form, the CDR3 reads TGTGCCAGCAGCTTCAGCGGGAGTACGACAGATACGCAGTATTTT. It codes for CASSFSGSTTDTQYF.

The V gene is TRBV2, the J gene TRBJ2-5; the D gene is possibly TRBD1 (6 bases). The CDR3 runs to 14 residues. Trimming pared 6 bases from V and 1 base from J, leaving 12 bases between. Germline values: CDR1 SNHLY, CDR2 FYNNEI. The CDR3 spells CASSSDSFQETQYF. CDR3 coding DNA: TGTGCCAGCAGCTCGGACAGCTTCCAAGAGACCCAGTACTTC.

This clone was seen once. The chain uses TRBV6-5 and TRBJ2-7, with 8 bases identical to TRBD1. The V segment lost 5 bases and the J segment 7 bases; nucleotides outside the gene matches: 10. Germline CDR1 MNHEY, CDR2 SVGAGI. The CDR3 sequence is 14 residues long. The CDR3 DNA reads as TGTGCCAGCAGTCTTTGGGACAGGTTTGGGGAGCAGTACTTC. This gives the protein CASSLWDRFGEQYF.

As for this clone: The sample has other DNA sequences that encode this CDR3 too. The CDR3: CASSPTGGTEAFF. In DNA, the CDR3 is TGTGCCAGCTCGCCGACAGGGGGCACTGAAGCTTTCTTT. The chain employs TRBV18 and TRBJ1-1; 9 bases map to TRBD1. CDR3 length: 13 residues. Trimming took 6 bases from V and 4 from J; bases not matched to a gene: 3. Germline V gene sequence: CDR1 KGHSH, CDR2 LQKENI.

This chain joins TRBV6-5 and TRBJ2-2; unclear D gene. Trimming pared 2 bases from V and 1 base from J, leaving 5 bases between. Germline-derived CDR1 and CDR2 are MNHEY and SVGAGI. The CDR3 runs to 14 residues. This CDR3 reads CASSYRKNTGELFF. In DNA form, the CDR3 reads TGTGCCAGCAGTTACCGGAAGAACACCGGGGAGCTGTTTTTT.

V gene TRBV6-1 combines with J gene TRBJ2-5; no definite D call. CDR3 length equals 13 residues. V lost 5 bases and J lost 1, with 8 bases in between. The germline V gene has CDR1 MNHNS and CDR2 SASEGT. CDR3 nucleotides: TGTGCCAGCAGTAGGGTCTCCCAAGAGACCCAGTACTTC. Protein: CASSRVSQETQYF.

The chain couples TRBV9 to TRBJ2-1, with 8 nucleotides matching TRBD2. The length of the CDR3 is 15 residues. Trimming took 4 bases from V and 4 from J; bases not matched to a gene: 7. The germline CDR1 and CDR2 sequences are SGDLS and YYNGEE. CDR3 DNA sequence: TGTGCCAGCAGCTCCCGGGTAGCGGGGTACAATGAGCAGTTCTTC. It encodes CASSSRVAGYNEQFF.

The rearrangement uses TRBV27 and TRBJ2-1; possibly TRBD1 for D (6 bases). This CDR3 region has 16 residues. Trimming left V 3 bases short and J 5 bases short, with 17 bases between. The germline CDR1 and CDR2 sequences are MNHEY and SMNVEV (reference sequence). CDR3 nucleotide sequence: TGTGCCAGCAGTTTCGACCCCCCCGGGACACACAATGAGCAGTTCTTC. Protein: CASSFDPPGTHNEQFF.

The gene calls are TRBV27 and TRBJ2-7; D may be TRBD1 (6 bases). Germline CDR1 and CDR2: MNHEY and SMNVEV (reference sequence). V was trimmed by 6 bases and J by 3 bases, leaving 21 bases between them. CDR3 length: 16 amino acids. The CDR3 reads CASSLRAPRGGYEQYF. CDR3 DNA sequence: TGTGCCAGCAGCCTAAGGGCCCCTAGAGGGGGCTACGAGCAGTACTTC.